The T cell receptor (beta chain) described here comes from a study of molecular identifiers for immune sequencing clone quantification. One entry per CDR3 protein results from TCRdb running MiXCR on the PCR reads. Among about 640,000 distinct CDR3 sequences, 20% were seen once, and the ten largest hold roughly 0.9%. This clonotype was counted ten times or more. This sequence originates from a human donor in good health. Some libraries in this study had Jurkat cell RNA spiked in. Sequencing was carried out using naive CD8+ T cells from blood, with Jurkat cell RNA spiked in. Subset here: FACS-sorted CD8+CD4-CCR7+CD45RA+ naive T cells.

As DNA, the CDR3 is TGTGCCAGCAGTTCCTCGCGGCGACTGGACAGGGAGGGAGATAGCAATCAGCCCCAGCATTTT. Amino acid sequence: CASSSSRRLDREGDSNQPQHF. The rearrangement uses TRBV28 and TRBJ1-5; 8 bases agree with TRBD1. The ends lost 4 bases at V and 0 bases at J; junction bases unmatched: 20. CDR3 length: 21 amino acids. Looked up from germline, CDR1 is MDHEN and CDR2 is SYDVKM.